The 18 T cell receptor beta chains presented below share a single source sample, sequenced in a study of CD8+ T cells in alopecia areata. The treatment: oral pan-JAK inhibitor, 5-10 mg twice daily. Sequencing used cDNA as its template, made by extracting RNA and reverse transcribing it. TCRdb's copy holds only in-frame clones and misses some; the assay was immunoSEQ multiplex PCR. This sample has 95,000 to 150,000 clones; around 60% occur once, and the top ten carry 4.5% to 6%. Sequenced here: CD4+ T cells sorted from blood, sampled at week 4, from a patient treated with tofacitinib. The source is a human donor with alopecia areata.

The genes are TRBV5-6 and TRBJ1-2; weak D call: TRBD1 (6 bases). From germline, CDR1 is SGHDT and CDR2 YYEEEE. V was shortened by 3 bases and J by 0 bases, with 12 bases between the two germline ends. The CDR3 is 15 amino acids. In DNA, the CDR3 is TGTGCCAGCAGCTCGATGACAGGAGCTAACTATGGCTACACCTTC. Translating it yields CASSSMTGANYGYTF.

This clone was counted between two and nine times. The chain links TRBV28 to TRBJ1-2; TRBD1 might be the D (5 bases). The length of the CDR3 is 15 residues. CDR1 and CDR2 from the germline V gene are MDHEN and SYDVKM. Trimming stripped 7 bases from V and 4 bases from J, with 19 bases between. CDR3 residues: CASTTGGTPSYGYTF. CDR3 DNA sequence: TGTGCCAGCACCACGGGAGGGACCCCATCCTATGGCTACACCTTC.

This clone was seen more than once but under ten times. This sequence joins TRBV4-1 and TRBJ1-2; D gene uncertain. CDR1 and CDR2 (germline): MGHRA, YSYEKL. CDR3 length: 14 amino acids. V lost 0 bases and J 4 bases, leaving 9 bases between the germline ends. CDR3 residues: CASSQEVSSYGYTF. In DNA, the CDR3 is TGCGCCAGCAGCCAAGAAGTGTCCAGCTATGGCTACACCTTC.

This clone occurred many times. The J gene is TRBJ1-3, the V gene TRBV4-3; unclear D gene. Trimming stripped 2 bases from V and 1 base from J, with 12 bases between. The CDR3 consists of 16 residues. Per germline, CDR1 LGHNA and CDR2 YSLEER. CDR3 sequence: CASSQNGLPSGNTIYF. The CDR3 DNA reads as TGCGCCAGCAGCCAAAATGGACTGCCGTCTGGAAACACCATATATTTT.

The chain employs TRBV7-6 and TRBJ2-3, with D unclear. The germline CDR1 and CDR2 sequences are SGHVS and FNYEAQ. The CDR3 extends over 13 amino acids. The V gene lost 0 bases and the J gene lost 4 bases, with 5 bases spanning the gap. CDR3 loop: CASSLAPADTQYF. In nucleotides, the CDR3 is TGTGCCAGCAGCTTAGCTCCGGCAGATACGCAGTATTTT.

The chain is built from TRBV25-1 and TRBJ1-6; D gene ambiguous. V lost 3 bases and J lost 7, with 16 bases in between. The germline V gene encodes CDR1 MGHDK and CDR2 SYGVNS. The length of the CDR3 is 16 residues. CDR3 protein: CASSDRPPLGNSPLHF. The CDR3 DNA is TGTGCCAGCAGTGACCGGCCCCCTCTAGGGAATTCACCCCTCCACTTT.

J is TRBJ2-7 and V is TRBV29-1, with D possibly matching TRBD1 (5 bases). Germline V gene sequence: CDR1 SQVTM, CDR2 ANQGSEA. Trimming cost V 2 bases and J 4 bases, with 18 bases left between them. The CDR3 loop spans 15 amino acids. The CDR3 DNA is TGCAGCGTTGAAACCGCAGGGCGCCGGGCTTACGAGCAGTACTTC. Amino acid sequence: CSVETAGRRAYEQYF.

This sequence joins TRBV29-1 and TRBJ2-5; D remains unclear. Germline values: CDR1 SQVTM, CDR2 ANQGSEA. The CDR3 covers 12 residues. Trimming pared 4 bases from V and 4 bases from J, leaving 10 bases between. Here the CDR3 reads CSVAQAGETQYF. In DNA form, the CDR3 reads TGCAGCGTTGCTCAGGCCGGAGAGACCCAGTACTTC. The complete variable domain, with remaining parts taken from reference TRBV29-1 and TRBJ2-5, reads SAVISQKPSRDICQRGTSLTIQCQVDSQVTMMFWYRQQPGQSLTLIATANQGSEATYESGFVIDKFPISRPNLTFSTLTVSNMSPEDSSIYLCSVAQAGETQYFGPGTRLLVL.

This sequence joins TRBV7-8 and TRBJ1-1, with TRBD1 matching 7 bases. The CDR3 contains 16 residues. CDR1 is SGHVS and CDR2 is FQNEAQ in the germline V gene. After removal of 3 bases from V and 0 bases from J, the junction contained 7 bases not matched to a gene. CDR3 protein: CASSLATTGMNTEAFF. The CDR3 DNA reads TGTGCCAGCAGCTTGGCAACGACAGGGATGAACACTGAAGCTTTCTTT.

The V call is TRBV28, the J call TRBJ2-3; 12 bases line up with TRBD2. V lost 8 bases to trimming and J lost 9 bases; unmatched junction nucleotides: 6. The CDR3 contains 13 residues. Germline CDR1 and CDR2: MDHEN and SYDVKM. This chain's CDR3 is CASASGRERTQYF. The CDR3 nucleotides are TGTGCCAGCGCTAGCGGGAGGGAGAGGACGCAGTATTTT. The full variable domain, completed using reference TRBV28 and TRBJ2-3, is DVKVTQSSRYLVKRTGEKVFLECVQDMDHENMFWYRQDPGLGLRLIYFSYDVKMKEKGDIPEGYSVSREKKERFSLILESASTNQTSMYLCASASGRERTQYFGPGTRLTVL.

This chain joins TRBV6-5 and TRBJ2-7; 7 nucleotides agree with TRBD1. The V and J ends lost 4 bases and 5 bases, in that order; junction bases with no gene match: 11. CDR3 length equals 15 residues. Germline V lookup: CDR1 MNHEY, CDR2 SVGAGI. The CDR3 DNA reads as TGTGCCAGCAGTTCGGCCGGGACAGACCCTAACGAGCAGTACTTC. Translation: CASSSAGTDPNEQYF.

The J gene is TRBJ2-1, the V gene TRBV7-2; D uncertain. V was clipped by 4 bases and J by 4 bases, with 11 bases between them. The germline CDR1 and CDR2 sequences are SGHTA and FQGNSA. This CDR3 is 14 amino acids long. CDR3: CASSSPVHYNEQFF. The CDR3 bases are TGTGCCAGCAGCTCCCCCGTACATTACAATGAGCAGTTCTTC.

This clone was seen a few times. The chain combines TRBV7-9 with TRBJ2-7; TRBD1 is a possible D gene (5 bases). The CDR3 has 12 amino acids. Germline-derived CDR1 and CDR2 are SEHNR and FQNEAQ (reference sequence). Trimming stripped 5 bases from V and 7 bases from J, with 12 bases between. The DNA of the CDR3 is TGTGCCAGCAGCAGGGGCTCTTTTGAGCAGTACTTC. Amino acids: CASSRGSFEQYF. Combining the CDR3 with reference TRBV7-9 and TRBJ2-7 gives the whole variable domain DTGVSQNPRHKITKRGQNVTFRCDPISEHNRLYWYRQTLGQGPEFLTYFQNEAQLEKSRLLSDRFSAERPKGSFSTLEIQRTEQGDSAMYLCASSRGSFEQYFGPGTRLTVT.

The V gene is TRBV6-5, the J gene TRBJ1-4; maybe TRBD1 (5 bases). This CDR3 has 12 amino acids. The V gene lost 6 bases and the J gene lost 6 bases, with 8 bases spanning the gap. Germline V CDR1 and CDR2: MNHEY, SVGAGI. Written as DNA, the CDR3 is TGTGCCAGCAGCCAGGGAGATGAAAAACTGTTTTTT. This gives the protein CASSQGDEKLFF.

The rearrangement links TRBV5-6 to TRBJ2-7; D is unclear. Trimming took off 5 bases at V and 4 bases at J, with 7 bases between the two ends. From germline, CDR1 is SGHDT and CDR2 YYEEEE. The CDR3 contains 11 residues. The CDR3 is CASRGAYEQYF. The CDR3 DNA reads TGTGCCAGCAGAGGCGCGTACGAGCAGTACTTC.

This chain links TRBV25-1 with TRBJ2-4; TRBD2 is a possible D gene (5 bases). CDR3 length: 15 amino acids. CDR1 is MGHDK and CDR2 is SYGVNS in the germline V gene. V was pared by 2 bases and J by 6 bases, with 14 bases between. The CDR3 protein is CASSELRTGINIQYF. The CDR3 DNA is TGTGCCAGCAGTGAACTCAGGACCGGGATAAACATTCAGTACTTC.

This clone has only a few counts. The chain uses TRBV11-2 and TRBJ2-2; D ambiguous. Germline V gene sequence: CDR1 SGHAT, CDR2 FQNNGV. The CDR3 is 13 residues long. V shed 3 bases and J shed 6 bases, with 8 bases lying between them. The CDR3 coding sequence is TGTGCCAGCAGCTTTTCCGAGGCCGGGGAGCTGTTTTTT. Its translation is CASSFSEAGELFF.

The J gene is TRBJ2-4, the V gene TRBV30; no clear D. The germline V gene encodes CDR1 GTSNPN and CDR2 SVGIG (reference sequence). The CDR3 totals 15 residues. Trimming took 2 bases from V and 0 from J, leaving 11 bases between them. CDR3 bases: TGTGCCTGGAGTCCAGGAGAACTAGCCAAAAACATTCAGTACTTC. Its protein product is CAWSPGELAKNIQYF.